A selection of T cell receptor beta chains follows, all from one sample in a study of cytomegalovirus exposure and HLA in healthy donors. Using immunoSEQ multiplex PCR, the repertoire was profiled, and TCRdb retains in-frame clones only, with some absent. Found here are about 160,000 clones, 75% to 90% of them singletons; the top ten hold approximately 2%. The sequenced material came from PBMCs. These receptors originate from a woman aged 18 to 35 in good health and CMV-seronegative. The CDR3 runs from the conserved cysteine through the conserved F or W. The D gene is left open where the match is weak. Clone size appears in some rows only: once, few, many, or a class for an expanded clone.

d_call,v_call,clone_size,j_call,cdr3_nt,cdr3_aa
-,TRBV9,-,TRBJ2-3,TGTGCCAGCAGCCGACAGACAGGATTGAGCACAGATACGCAGTATTTT,CASSRQTGLSTDTQYF
-,TRBV7-2,-,TRBJ1-4,TGTGCCAGCAGCCTTAGCACGTATGAAAAACTGTTTTTT,CASSLSTYEKLFF
-,TRBV30,-,TRBJ1-2,TGTGCCTGGAGTGTACGTGGGCACGGTGGCTACACCTTC,CAWSVRGHGGYTF
TRBD1,TRBV9,-,TRBJ2-3,TGTGCCAGCAGCGCATACAACTCCGGGACAGACACAGATACGCAGTATTTT,CASSAYNSGTDTDTQYF
TRBD2,TRBV4-3,few,TRBJ2-3,TGCGCCAGCAGCCTTCAACTAGCGGGAGGGAGCACAGATACGCAGTATTTT,CASSLQLAGGSTDTQYF
-,TRBV6-5,-,TRBJ2-7,TGTGCCAGCAGGTCGTCCTACGAGCAGTACTTC,CASRSSYEQYF
TRBD1,TRBV18,-,TRBJ1-2,TGTGCCAGCTCACCACCGACAGGGGGTTCGGATGGCTACACCTTC,CASSPPTGGSDGYTF
-,TRBV7-2,few,TRBJ2-5,TGTGCCAGCAGCTTAGGTCTGACAGCTATACAAGAGACCCAGTACTTC,CASSLGLTAIQETQYF
-,TRBV10-3,-,TRBJ1-4,TGTGCCATCAGTGAGTCCTGGCGTCGTCTAGCAACTAATGAAAAACTGTTTTTT,CAISESWRRLATNEKLFF
-,TRBV7-9,-,TRBJ1-1,TGTGCCAGCAGCTTAGCTCCGGGCACTGAAGCTTTCTTT,CASSLAPGTEAFF
-,TRBV7-9,-,TRBJ1-2,TGTGCCAGCAGCTTCCCCGAGGCGGGCCGGGAGGGCTACACCTTC,CASSFPEAGREGYTF
TRBD1,TRBV5-6,-,TRBJ1-4,TGTGCCAGCAGCTTGCTAGACAGGGACAATGAAAAACTGTTTTTT,CASSLLDRDNEKLFF
-,TRBV2,-,TRBJ2-3,TGTGCCAGCCTTCCACCCGCCGGTACGCAGTATTTT,CASLPPAGTQYF
-,TRBV13,-,TRBJ2-2,TGTGCCAGCAGCCCCCGTCCCGGGGAGCTGTTTTTT,CASSPRPGELFF
-,TRBV5-1,-,TRBJ1-1,TGCGCCAGCAGCTTCATACAGAACACTGAAGCTTTCTTT,CASSFIQNTEAFF
-,TRBV29-1,-,TRBJ2-4,TGCAGCGTTGAGGCCTGGCAGGGGGGAAACATTCAGTACTTC,CSVEAWQGGNIQYF
TRBD2,TRBV6-5,few,TRBJ2-7,TGTGCCAGCAGACCTAGCGGGAGGTACGAGCAGTACTTC,CASRPSGRYEQYF
-,TRBV7-8,-,TRBJ1-2,TGTGCCAGCAGCCCAGAGGCCGGTCGAGACAGACTTAACTATGGCTACACCTTC,CASSPEAGRDRLNYGYTF
-,TRBV2,-,TRBJ1-5,TGTGCCAGCAGGGACGGCGCCCACAGGGTAGGACAGCCCCAGCATTTT,CASRDGAHRVGQPQHF
-,TRBV7-9,once,TRBJ1-1,TGTGCCAGCAGCTCCAACTTATCCCCCACTGAAGCTTTCTTT,CASSSNLSPTEAFF
TRBD2,TRBV7-2,-,TRBJ2-1,TGTGCCAGCAGCCGACTAGCCCCTGAGCAGTTCTTC,CASSRLAPEQFF
TRBD1,TRBV7-9,once,TRBJ1-1,TGTGCCAGCAGCTATATTGACAGGGGCACTGAAGCTTTCTTT,CASSYIDRGTEAFF
-,TRBV5-1,-,TRBJ1-2,TGCGCCAGCAGAGTGTCAGGGGCACTTTATGGCTACACCTTC,CASRVSGALYGYTF
-,TRBV19,-,TRBJ1-2,TGTGCCAGTAAAGGAGTACGGGGGGCAGTGGGTGGCTACACCTTC,CASKGVRGAVGGYTF
TRBD1,TRBV28,-,TRBJ1-1,TGTGCCAGCAGTTCCCCCGGGACAGGGTATTCTGAAGCTTTCTTT,CASSSPGTGYSEAFF
-,TRBV29-1,once,TRBJ2-2,TGCAGCGTTAGGAGTGCGGGCGGGGAGCTGTTTTTT,CSVRSAGGELFF
TRBD2,TRBV5-8,once,TRBJ2-5,TGTGCCAGCAGCTTATGGCGGGGGGAGGCCCAGTACTTC,CASSLWRGEAQYF
-,TRBV19,medium-sized,TRBJ1-2,TGTGCCAGTAGTATACCCGGACTAGCTAACTATGGCTACACCTTC,CASSIPGLANYGYTF
TRBD1,TRBV10-1,-,TRBJ1-1,TGCGCCAGCTCCCGAGGGACAGGAGGCACTGAAGCTTTCTTT,CASSRGTGGTEAFF
TRBD1,TRBV27,-,TRBJ2-7,TGTGCCAGCAGCTTCACAGGGGGCGGCTTCTACGAGCAGTACTTC,CASSFTGGGFYEQYF
TRBD1,TRBV4-1,-,TRBJ2-2,TGCGCCAGCAGCCAAGCTACGCCCCAAACAGGGGTCCTGAACACCGGGGAGCTGTTTTTT,CASSQATPQTGVLNTGELFF
-,TRBV27,once,TRBJ2-3,TGTGCCAGCAGGGGGCGCACAGATACGCAGTATTTT,CASRGRTDTQYF
TRBD2,TRBV7-8,-,TRBJ2-1,TGTGCCAGCAGAAAGAGACTAGCGGGAGAGCAGTTCTTC,CASRKRLAGEQFF
TRBD2,TRBV9,-,TRBJ2-5,TGTGCCAGCAGCAAACGGGAGGGGTACCAAGAGACCCAGTACTTC,CASSKREGYQETQYF
-,TRBV4-3,-,TRBJ2-2,TGCGCCAGCAGCCAAGATTATAGAGGTTACACCGGGGAGCTGTTTTTT,CASSQDYRGYTGELFF
TRBD1,TRBV6-6,-,TRBJ2-3,TGTGCCAGCAGCCCCGGGACAGGGTCAACAGATACGCAGTATTTT,CASSPGTGSTDTQYF
TRBD1,TRBV5-3,-,TRBJ1-5,TGTGCCAGAAGCTTGGACAGGGGGTATCAGCCCCAGCATTTT,CARSLDRGYQPQHF
-,TRBV27,-,TRBJ2-7,TGTGCCAGCAGTTTGGTACCGGCAGGGTCCTACGAGCAGTACTTC,CASSLVPAGSYEQYF
-,TRBV7-9,once,TRBJ1-2,TGCAGTACCGGACGAACAGGGAGCGGCTACACCTTC,CSTGRTGSGYTF
-,TRBV18,-,TRBJ2-3,TGTGCCAGCTCCCCCTCGTGGACAGCGAACACAGATACGCAGTATTTT,CASSPSWTANTDTQYF
-,TRBV6-5,-,TRBJ1-1,TGTGCCAGCAGTTACATGACAGGGAACACTGAAGCTTTCTTT,CASSYMTGNTEAFF
-,TRBV6-5,-,TRBJ2-7,TGTGCCAGCAGTTACTCTCTCGCACAGGGAAACGAGCAGTACTTC,CASSYSLAQGNEQYF
TRBD2,TRBV27,-,TRBJ2-1,TGTGCCAGCAGTTCCGTCCCCGGGACTAGCGCTAGCTCCTACAATGAGCAGTTCTTC,CASSSVPGTSASSYNEQFF
-,TRBV19,-,TRBJ1-1,TGTGCCAGCAAGAAAACAGGGATTATGAACACTGAAGCTTTCTTT,CASKKTGIMNTEAFF
TRBD2,TRBV18,-,TRBJ2-5,TGTGCCAGCTCACCGGCGGTGCGGGGGGTCGGGGAGACCCAGTACTTC,CASSPAVRGVGETQYF
TRBD1,TRBV19,-,TRBJ1-5,TGTGCCAGTAGTATGGGACAGGGAAGCGGCCAGCCCCAGCATTTT,CASSMGQGSGQPQHF